The following is a T cell receptor (beta chain) sequence with its context. In the study's own analysis: Nucleated cell counts were estimated from reference gene primer amplification. This table comes from immunoSEQ multiplex PCR, and its TCRdb copy is limited to in-frame clones, with some not included. That table supplies the V and J calls and clone size; D and trimming were determined from the DNA. Among a few hundred thousand clones listed, roughly 86% were seen once. Looked up from germline, CDR1 is MRHNA and CDR2 is SNTAGT. The CDR3 loop spans 15 amino acids. V lost 6 bases and J 0 bases, leaving 14 bases between the germline ends. These data are taken from a study of blood T cell repertoires in COVID-19. Study background: COVID-19 samples from acute and convalescent phases originated in the United States, Italy and Spain. PBMCs, B-cell-depleted T cells, or T cells provided the cDNA or gDNA that made up the material.

Material for sequencing was peripheral blood. The origin of this receptor is a woman between 50 and 59 years old with acute or convalescent COVID-19. This chain links TRBV6-4 with TRBJ1-1, with D maybe TRBD1 (5 bases). CDR3 DNA sequence: TGTGCCAGCAGGGAACAGGAAGGCCTGAACACTGAAGCTTTCTTT. This translates into CASREQEGLNTEAFF.